The rows below give T cell receptor beta chains drawn from one sample of a study of identical twins. TCRdb analysed the 5' RACE reads with MiXCR anew, one entry per CDR3 protein. Here the sample spans more than 250,000 distinct CDR3 sequences, about 8.9% being singletons. These same records also appear under a second study, on yellow fever vaccine responses in identical twins.

Sequenced sample: memory (CD45RO+) T cells sorted from blood. The receptors were gathered from a woman in her late teens or twenties in good health. Both conserved end residues are part of each CDR3. A D gene is named only where the DNA matches it firmly. Clone size is shown for a subset of rows, as once, few, many or a class of expanded clone.

cdr3_aa: CATSAGDEQFF; cdr3_nt: TGTGCCACCAGTGCGGGGGATGAGCAGTTCTTC; d_call: TRBD2; j_call: TRBJ2-1; v_call: TRBV10-3; clone_size: few
cdr3_aa: CASSLELAGTGELFF; cdr3_nt: TGCGCCAGCAGCTTGGAATTAGCGGGCACCGGGGAGCTGTTTTTT; d_call: TRBD2; j_call: TRBJ2-2; v_call: TRBV5-1; clone_size: many
cdr3_aa: CASLKGGFNQPQHF; cdr3_nt: TGTGCCAGCCTAAAAGGGGGCTTCAATCAGCCCCAGCATTTT; d_call: TRBD1; j_call: TRBJ1-5; v_call: TRBV12-3/TRBV12-4; clone_size: many
cdr3_aa: CASSVSTVSSGNTIYF; cdr3_nt: TGCGCCAGCAGCGTATCGACAGTTTCCTCTGGAAACACCATATATTTT; d_call: NA; j_call: TRBJ1-3; v_call: TRBV5-1; clone_size: many
cdr3_aa: CASSHRSPGDRVVDTQYF; cdr3_nt: TGCGCCAGCAGCCATCGGAGCCCCGGGGACAGGGTAGTAGATACGCAGTATTTT; d_call: TRBD1; j_call: TRBJ2-3; v_call: TRBV5-1; clone_size: many
cdr3_aa: CASSERGAGVPYNEQFF; cdr3_nt: TGTGCCAGCAGTGAAAGGGGGGCAGGGGTCCCATACAATGAGCAGTTCTTC; d_call: NA; j_call: TRBJ2-1; v_call: TRBV2; clone_size: many
cdr3_aa: CASSVGTGNTGELFF; cdr3_nt: TGTGCCAGCAGTGTAGGGACAGGGAACACCGGGGAGCTGTTTTTT; d_call: TRBD1; j_call: TRBJ2-2; v_call: TRBV6-1; clone_size: few
cdr3_aa: CASRGTSGYQETQYF; cdr3_nt: TGTGCCAGCAGGGGGACTAGCGGGTACCAAGAGACCCAGTACTTC; d_call: TRBD2; j_call: TRBJ2-5; v_call: TRBV27; clone_size: NA
cdr3_aa: CASSPTGVPEAFF; cdr3_nt: TGCGCCAGCAGTCCAACAGGGGTCCCTGAAGCTTTCTTT; d_call: TRBD1; j_call: TRBJ1-1; v_call: TRBV4-1; clone_size: few
cdr3_aa: CSTSDTEAFF; cdr3_nt: TGCAGTACGTCAGACACTGAAGCTTTCTTT; d_call: NA; j_call: TRBJ1-1; v_call: TRBV20-1; clone_size: NA
cdr3_aa: CASSPVGTSGSLVRNEQYF; cdr3_nt: TGCGCCAGCAGCCCCGTCGGGACTAGCGGGAGTTTAGTAAGAAACGAGCAGTACTTC; d_call: TRBD2; j_call: TRBJ2-7; v_call: TRBV5-1; clone_size: many
cdr3_aa: CASSLPLSNEQFF; cdr3_nt: TGTGCCAGCAGCTTACCCCTCTCCAATGAGCAGTTCTTC; d_call: NA; j_call: TRBJ2-1; v_call: TRBV7-9; clone_size: few
cdr3_aa: CASSFDRDRGLNEQFF; cdr3_nt: TGTGCCAGCAGCTTTGATCGGGACAGGGGGCTTAATGAGCAGTTCTTC; d_call: TRBD1; j_call: TRBJ2-1; v_call: TRBV7-2; clone_size: many
cdr3_aa: CASSMGSWDSLDLQYF; cdr3_nt: TGTGCCAGTAGTATGGGCTCGTGGGACAGCCTTGACCTGCAGTACTTC; d_call: TRBD1; j_call: TRBJ2-7; v_call: TRBV19; clone_size: NA
cdr3_aa: CASSPRQGVLSGANVLTF; cdr3_nt: TGTGCCAGCAGCCCACGACAGGGGGTTCTCTCTGGGGCCAACGTCCTGACTTTC; d_call: TRBD1; j_call: TRBJ2-6; v_call: TRBV11-2; clone_size: many
cdr3_aa: CASSLDGQGRGYTF; cdr3_nt: TGTGCCAGCAGCTTAGATGGACAGGGTAGAGGCTACACCTTC; d_call: TRBD1; j_call: TRBJ1-2; v_call: TRBV7-9; clone_size: NA